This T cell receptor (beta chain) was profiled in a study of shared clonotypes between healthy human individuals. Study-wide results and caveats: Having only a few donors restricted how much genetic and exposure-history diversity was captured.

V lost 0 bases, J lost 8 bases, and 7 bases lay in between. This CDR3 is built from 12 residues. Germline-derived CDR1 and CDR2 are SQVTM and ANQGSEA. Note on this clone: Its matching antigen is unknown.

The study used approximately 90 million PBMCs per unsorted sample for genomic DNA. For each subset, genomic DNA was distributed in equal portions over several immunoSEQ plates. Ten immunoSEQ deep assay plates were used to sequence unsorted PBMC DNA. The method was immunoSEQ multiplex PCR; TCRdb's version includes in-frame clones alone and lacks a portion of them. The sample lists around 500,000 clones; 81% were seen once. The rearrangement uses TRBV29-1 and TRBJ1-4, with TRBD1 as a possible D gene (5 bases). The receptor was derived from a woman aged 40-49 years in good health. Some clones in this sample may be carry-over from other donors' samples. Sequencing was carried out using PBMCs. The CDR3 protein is CSVEEEGEKLFF. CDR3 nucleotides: TGCAGCGTTGAAGAGGAGGGGGAAAAACTGTTTTTT.